This paragraph covers one T cell receptor (beta chain) sequence. These data originate in a study of CD8+ T cells in alopecia areata. Documented treatment: oral pan-JAK inhibitor, 5-10 mg twice daily. Isolation of CD4+ and CD8+ T cells from PBMCs was achieved by sorting. The V gene's germline CDR1 is SGHVS and CDR2 FNYEAQ. The V end was cut by 2 bases, the J end by 7 bases, with 15 bases between. The CDR3 runs 14 residues. Extraction and reverse transcription of RNA yielded cDNA as the sequencing template. Method: immunoSEQ multiplex PCR; TCRdb's copy keeps in-frame clones and lacks some. The repertoire holds about 200,000 clones, with 60% as singletons.

The source material was CD4+ T cells sorted from blood, sampled at week 24, from a patient treated with tofacitinib. The sequence was collected from a human donor with alopecia areata. V gene TRBV7-6 combines with J gene TRBJ2-7; D remains ambiguous. CDR3 sequence reads: CASSLLQVPGEQYF. As DNA, the CDR3 is TGTGCCAGCAGCTTATTGCAGGTCCCTGGGGAGCAGTACTTC. The whole variable domain, filled in from reference TRBV7-6 and TRBJ2-7, reads GAGVSQSPRYKVTKRGQDVALRCDPISGHVSLYWYRQALGQGPEFLTYFNYEAQQDKSGLPNDRFSAERPEGSISTLTIQRTEQRDSAMYRCASSLLQVPGEQYFGPGTRLTVT.